The present entry profiles one TCR beta chain with its context. What it binds is not known. CDR3 size: 16 residues. CDR1 and CDR2 from the germline V gene are MGHDK and SYGVNS. Trimming cost V 4 bases and J 0 bases, with 13 bases left between them. Measured with immunoSEQ multiplex PCR; TCRdb has only the in-frame clones, and not every one. The sample lists 150,000 to 180,000 clones, about 82% seen once, with 2% to 2.5% in the top ten. This specimen belongs to a study of cytomegalovirus exposure and HLA in healthy donors. General study points: Later, an analysis found that TCR clusters from the first cohort tended to co-occur in the roughly 110 validation repertoires.

The specimen sequenced was PBMCs. This clonotype was sampled from a human donor in good health. The J gene is TRBJ1-5, the V gene TRBV25-1, with a tentative D call TRBD1 (5 bases). This CDR3 is CASSAQGWYSNQPQHF. The DNA for the CDR3 is TGTGCCAGCAGTGCCCAGGGTTGGTATAGCAATCAGCCCCAGCATTTT. Combining the CDR3 with reference TRBV25-1 and TRBJ1-5 gives the whole variable domain EADIYQTPRYLVIGTGKKITLECSQTMGHDKMYWYQQDPGMELHLIHYSYGVNSTEKGDLSSESTVSRIRTEHFPLTLESARPSHTSQYLCASSAQGWYSNQPQHFGDGTRLSIL.